This TCR beta chain emerged from a study of CD8+ T cells in alopecia areata. At the level of the study: Severity in treated patients was scored by percentage of scalp area affected. General study points: Resident alphabeta T cells of normal skin are also sequenced in scalp samples. Elevated clonality characterized lesional scalp relative to normal scalp, particularly in alopecia totalis/universalis.

Indicated treatment: oral pan-JAK inhibitor, 5-10 mg twice daily. Following RNA extraction, reverse transcription yielded cDNA that acted as the sequencing template. Using immunoSEQ multiplex PCR, the repertoire was profiled, and TCRdb retains in-frame clones only, with some absent. This sample has nearly 95,000 clones, with about two thirds found just once. On this clone itself: Antigen specificity is unknown.

The CDR3 runs 13 residues. CDR1 GTSNPN and CDR2 SVGIG come from the germline V gene (reference sequence). Between the trimmed V and J ends, which lost 0 bases and 4 bases, there was a span of 9 bases. The rearrangement uses TRBV30 and TRBJ1-1; D is unclear. Material: CD8+ T cells sorted from blood, obtained around week 42, from a patient treated with tofacitinib. The receptor comes from a human donor with alopecia areata. Here the CDR3 reads CAWSVHGITEAFF. As DNA, the CDR3 is TGTGCCTGGAGTGTACACGGAATCACTGAAGCTTTCTTT. The full variable domain, in which reference TRBV30 and TRBJ1-1 provide the parts outside the CDR3, is SQTIHQWPATLVQPVGSPLSLECTVEGTSNPNLYWYRQAAGRGLQLLFYSVGIGQISSEVPQNLSASRPQDRQFILSSKKLLLSDSGFYLCAWSVHGITEAFFGQGTRLTVV.